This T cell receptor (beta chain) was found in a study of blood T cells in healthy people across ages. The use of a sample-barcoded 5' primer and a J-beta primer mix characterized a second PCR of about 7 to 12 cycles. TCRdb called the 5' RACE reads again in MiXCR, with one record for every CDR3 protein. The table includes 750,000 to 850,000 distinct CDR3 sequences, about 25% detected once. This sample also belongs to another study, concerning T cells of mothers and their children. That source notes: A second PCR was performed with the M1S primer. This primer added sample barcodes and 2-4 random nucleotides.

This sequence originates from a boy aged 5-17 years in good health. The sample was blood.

As DNA, the CDR3 is TGTGCCAGCAGTTCCCCCGGGACAGGGGGTCACGAGCAGTACTTC. It translates to CASSSPGTGGHEQYF. V usage is TRBV27 and J usage is TRBJ2-1, with 11 bases identical to TRBD1. The end of the DNA fits TRBJ2-7 better, so the J call may be wrong. CDR1 MNHEY and CDR2 SMNVEV come from the germline V gene (reference sequence). CDR3 length: 15 residues.